The 21 T cell receptor beta chains reported below all come from one sample, sequenced in a study of OX40 agonist ivuxolimab in advanced cancers. Sequencing was performed with immunoSEQ multiplex PCR; in TCRdb, only in-frame clones are kept and a portion is missing. The sample has some 80,000 clones, around 94% seen once. Sequencing used CD4+ or CD8+ T cells sorted from blood, obtained in a trial of the OX40 agonist ivuxolimab. The receptor set was obtained from an adult with an advanced solid tumor such as melanoma, head and neck, liver or kidney cancer.

The genes are TRBV5-6 and TRBJ2-7; D perhaps matches TRBD2 (5 bases). The CDR3 has 16 amino acids. Germline CDR1 SGHDT, CDR2 YYEEEE. Between the trimmed V and J ends, which lost 2 bases and 3 bases, there was a span of 18 bases. Written as DNA, the CDR3 is TGTGCCAGCAGCTTACTATCCGGGGATCCCTACTACGAGCAGTACTTC. Its protein product is CASSLLSGDPYYEQYF. The variable domain in full, completed from reference TRBV5-6 and TRBJ2-7, reads DAGVTQSPTHLIKTRGQQVTLRCSPKSGHDTVSWYQQALGQGPQFIFQYYEEEERQRGNFPDRFSGHQFPNYSSELNVNALLLGDSALYLCASSLLSGDPYYEQYFGPGTRLTVT.

The V gene is TRBV11-3, the J gene TRBJ2-5; 7 bases align to TRBD2. Germline trimming cut 5 bases from V and 1 base from J; bases unmatched to any gene: 1. This CDR3 spans 13 amino acids. CDR1 SGHNT and CDR2 YENEEA come from the germline V gene. The DNA of the CDR3 is TGTGCCAGCAGCGGGAGGGGCCAAGAGACCCAGTACTTC. Its protein product is CASSGRGQETQYF.

This chain connects TRBV10-3 to TRBJ2-5; TRBD2 aligns across 11 bases. This CDR3 comprises 15 residues. The junction had 3 bases not matched to a gene; V was cut back by 2 bases and J by 4 bases. Germline-derived CDR1 and CDR2 are ENHRY and SYGVKD. DNA of the CDR3: TGTGCCATCAGTGAGGCAGGGACTAGCGGAGAGACCCAGTACTTC. Encoded protein: CAISEAGTSGETQYF.

The CDR3 sequence is CASSQGTFNQPQHF. CDR3 DNA: TGCGCCAGCAGCCAAGGGACTTTCAATCAGCCCCAGCATTTT. The chain recombines TRBV4-1 with TRBJ1-5, with D hard to call. Germline CDR1 and CDR2: MGHRA and YSYEKL. The CDR3 consists of 14 residues. Trimming removed 1 base from V and 3 bases from J, with 7 bases in between.

The chain employs TRBV13 and TRBJ2-5, with 9 positions matching TRBD1. Germline assignment: CDR1 PRHDT and CDR2 FYEKMQ (reference sequence). The ends lost 0 bases at V and 2 bases at J; junction bases unmatched: 4. This CDR3 is 16 amino acids long. The chain's CDR3 is CASSLGGDRDQETQYF. In DNA, the CDR3 is TGTGCCAGCAGCTTAGGGGGGGACAGGGATCAAGAGACCCAGTACTTC.

The rearrangement joins TRBV7-8 to TRBJ2-7; 11 bases match TRBD1. Germline CDR1 reads SGHVS; CDR2 reads FQNEAQ. The V and J ends lost 4 bases and 3 bases, in that order; junction bases with no gene match: 5. The CDR3 extends over 15 amino acids. CDR3 sequence: CASSSDRGPVYEQYF. Written as DNA, the CDR3 is TGTGCCAGCAGCTCGGACAGGGGGCCAGTCTACGAGCAGTACTTC.

This clone was detected once. The rearrangement uses TRBV7-2 and TRBJ2-7, with 7 positions matching TRBD2. The germline gives CDR1 SGHTA, CDR2 FQGNSA. The length of the CDR3 is 13 residues. V lost 4 bases to trimming and J lost 9 bases; unmatched junction nucleotides: 9. In DNA, the CDR3 is TGTGCCAGCAGCTGGGGCGCGGGAGTGGCGCAGTACTTC. Its translation is CASSWGAGVAQYF.

The J gene is TRBJ1-3, the V gene TRBV6-1, with 12 bases identical to TRBD1. With 1 base clipped from V and 3 bases from J, the junction kept 7 bases outside the gene matches. CDR1 is MNHNS, CDR2 SASEGT, per germline. This CDR3 comprises 18 residues. The CDR3 protein is CASSEVEGQGAYGNTIYF. The CDR3 DNA follows: TGTGCCAGCAGTGAAGTGGAGGGACAGGGGGCATATGGAAACACCATATATTTT.

The V gene is TRBV5-8, the J gene TRBJ2-7, with D perhaps TRBD1 or TRBD2 (5 bases each). The CDR3 is made up of 14 amino acids. Germline CDR1 SGHTS, CDR2 YDEGEE. The germline V and J ends were trimmed by 4 bases and 6 bases, with 17 bases remaining between them. The CDR3 here is CASSGRDELGEQYF. For the CDR3, the DNA is TGTGCCAGCAGCGGCCGGGACGAACTGGGCGAGCAGTACTTC.

This chain connects TRBV6-5 to TRBJ2-1; the match to TRBD1 covers 7 bases. The junction had 4 bases not matched to a gene; V was cut back by 0 bases and J by 2 bases. The CDR3 covers 16 residues. The germline gives CDR1 MNHEY, CDR2 SVGAGI. The CDR3 bases are TGTGCCAGCAGTTACTCGACAGGGCCCCCCTACAATGAGCAGTTCTTC. This codes for CASSYSTGPPYNEQFF.

Turning to this clone: Other DNA sequences of this sample code for an identical CDR3. The CDR3 nucleotides read TGTGCCAGCAGCGTAGGTGGTAACTATGGCTACACCTTC. This translates into CASSVGGNYGYTF. The chain carries TRBV9 and TRBJ1-2; D not certain. V gave up 0 bases and J gave up 1 base, with 4 bases separating them. Germline V gene sequence: CDR1 SGDLS, CDR2 YYNGEE. The CDR3 has 13 residues.

The DNA for the CDR3 is TGCGCCAGCAGCCAAGGGGACAGGGTTGGACAGCCCCAGCATTTT. This translates into CASSQGDRVGQPQHF. The chain recombines TRBV4-1 with TRBJ1-5; 9 bases line up with TRBD1. The V and J ends lost 1 base and 7 bases, in that order; junction bases with no gene match: 5. The CDR3 has 15 residues. Germline-derived CDR1 and CDR2 are MGHRA and YSYEKL.

The CDR3 region is CASSQDIGHPLDTQYF. CDR3 in DNA: TGTGCCAGCAGCCAAGATATTGGCCACCCCCTAGATACGCAGTATTTT. The chain combines TRBV14 with TRBJ2-3; D ambiguous. There are 16 residues in the CDR3. Germline V CDR1 and CDR2: SGHDN, FVKESK. The V and J ends lost 0 bases and 5 bases respectively, with 15 bases between them.

CDR3 amino acids: CSVAPVGARTGELFF. CDR3 nucleotide sequence: TGCAGCGTGGCCCCCGTAGGGGCGAGAACCGGGGAGCTGTTTTTT. This chain connects TRBV29-1 to TRBJ2-2; maybe TRBD1 (5 bases). The CDR3 has 15 residues. Germline V gives CDR1 SQVTM, CDR2 ANQGSEA. The V end was cut by 6 bases, the J end by 5 bases, with 19 bases between.

The rearrangement uses TRBV4-1 and TRBJ2-3, with TRBD2 identical over 16 bases. CDR3 length: 20 amino acids. Trimming took 4 bases from V and 0 from J; bases not matched to a gene: 10. From germline, CDR1 is MGHRA and CDR2 YSYEKL. DNA for the CDR3: TGCGCCAGCAGCCCGGGGACTAGCGGGGGGGTAACCACTAGCACAGATACGCAGTATTTT. Protein product: CASSPGTSGGVTTSTDTQYF.

This clone was seen once. CDR3 DNA: TGTGCCAGCAGTTTAATGTGGAGCAATCAGCCCCAGCATTTT. Translation gives CASSLMWSNQPQHF. The chain combines TRBV27 with TRBJ1-5; D is undetermined. There are 14 residues in the CDR3. V lost 2 bases and J 1 base, leaving 6 bases between the germline ends. In germline, CDR1 is MNHEY, CDR2 SMNVEV (reference sequence).

In its sample, this clone was seen once. The chain recombines TRBV5-4 with TRBJ2-2; D may be TRBD1 (5 bases). The V end was cut by 4 bases, the J end by 7 bases, with 17 bases between. CDR1 is SGHNT and CDR2 is YYREEE in the germline V gene (reference sequence). This CDR3 comprises 15 residues. The CDR3 sequence is CASSGIRGSNGELFF. Written as DNA, the CDR3 is TGTGCCAGCAGCGGTATAAGGGGAAGTAACGGGGAGCTGTTTTTT.

J is TRBJ2-7 and V is TRBV9, with 7 bases that match TRBD2. CDR3 length equals 14 residues. With V trimmed by 0 bases and J by 2 bases, 2 bases remained unmatched. Germline V gene lookup returns CDR1 SGDLS and CDR2 YYNGEE. This CDR3 reads CASSVGGGAYEQYF. The DNA of the CDR3 is TGTGCCAGCAGCGTAGGGGGGGGAGCCTACGAGCAGTACTTC. Supplemented by reference TRBV9 and TRBJ2-7, the full variable domain reads DSGVTQTPKHLITATGQRVTLRCSPRSGDLSVYWYQQSLDQGLQFLIQYYNGEERAKGNILERFSAQQFPDLHSELNLSSLELGDSALYFCASSVGGGAYEQYFGPGTRLTVT.

This chain joins TRBV5-8 and TRBJ2-7; D remains ambiguous. Trimming left V 3 bases short and J 7 bases short, with 14 bases between. The CDR3 is 13 residues long. Germline CDR1 SGHTS, CDR2 YDEGEE. This CDR3 is CASSSDSRGEQYF. CDR3 nucleotides: TGTGCCAGCAGCTCCGACTCTCGAGGTGAGCAGTACTTC.

This chain uses TRBV27 with TRBJ2-2, with D perhaps being TRBD1 or TRBD2 (5 bases each). CDR3 length: 13 residues. V lost 0 bases and J 13 bases, leaving 12 bases between the germline ends. Germline assignment: CDR1 MNHEY and CDR2 SMNVEV (reference sequence). In DNA, the CDR3 is TGTGCCAGCAGTTTATCCGGGGCCGTTGGGCTGTTTTTT. Translated, it gives CASSLSGAVGLFF.

The V gene is TRBV4-2, the J gene TRBJ2-5; the match to TRBD2 covers 11 bases. The V and J ends lost 4 bases and 5 bases, in that order; junction bases with no gene match: 15. In germline, CDR1 is LGHNA, CDR2 YNFKEQ. CDR3 length: 18 amino acids. The CDR3 bases are TGTGCCAGCAGCCCTAACCCACTCACTAGCGGGGGAGGGGAGACCCAGTACTTC. This gives the protein CASSPNPLTSGGGETQYF.